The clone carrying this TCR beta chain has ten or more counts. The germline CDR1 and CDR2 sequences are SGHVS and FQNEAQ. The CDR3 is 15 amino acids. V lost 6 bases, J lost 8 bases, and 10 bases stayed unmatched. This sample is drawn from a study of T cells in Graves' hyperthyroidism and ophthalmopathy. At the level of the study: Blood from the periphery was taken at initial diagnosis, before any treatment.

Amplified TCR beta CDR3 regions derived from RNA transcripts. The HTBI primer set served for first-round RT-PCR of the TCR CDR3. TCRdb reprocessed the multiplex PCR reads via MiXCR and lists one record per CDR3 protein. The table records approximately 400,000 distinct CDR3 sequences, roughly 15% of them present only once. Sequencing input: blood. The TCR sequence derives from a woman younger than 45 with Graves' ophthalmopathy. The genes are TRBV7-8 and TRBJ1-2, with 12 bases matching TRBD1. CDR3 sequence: CASSPRGQGARGYTF. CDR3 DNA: TGTGCCAGCAGTCCCAGGGGACAGGGGGCTCGGGGCTACACCTTC.